Given below is one T cell receptor (beta chain) in context. Its specificity is unknown. This entry belongs to a study of OX40 agonist ivuxolimab in advanced cancers. Study details: Clinicians treated patients with ivuxolimab, an agonistic anti-OX40 (CD134) antibody. Points from the study as a whole: It was also the case that some nonresponders had low normalized T-cell clonal expansion. It was not determined which antigens were specifically recognized by the peripheral T cells that had undergone clonal expansion.

The V and J ends lost 10 bases and 1 base respectively, with 19 bases between them. This CDR3 is 16 amino acids long. Clones were sequenced by immunoSEQ multiplex PCR, and TCRdb holds only the in-frame ones, with some missing. The data hold around 41,000 clones, with 70% to 90% observed a single time. This chain uses TRBV23-1 with TRBJ2-2; D might be TRBD2 (6 bases). TRBV23-1 is designated an ORF whose function remains uncertain. The source of this sequence is an adult with an advanced solid tumor such as melanoma, head and neck, liver or kidney cancer. The material sequenced was CD4+ or CD8+ T cells sorted from blood, taken in a trial of the OX40 agonist ivuxolimab. The CDR3 spells CAIPGVRGKNTGELFF. DNA of the CDR3: TGCGCCATCCCGGGGGTAAGGGGAAAGAACACCGGGGAGCTGTTTTTT.